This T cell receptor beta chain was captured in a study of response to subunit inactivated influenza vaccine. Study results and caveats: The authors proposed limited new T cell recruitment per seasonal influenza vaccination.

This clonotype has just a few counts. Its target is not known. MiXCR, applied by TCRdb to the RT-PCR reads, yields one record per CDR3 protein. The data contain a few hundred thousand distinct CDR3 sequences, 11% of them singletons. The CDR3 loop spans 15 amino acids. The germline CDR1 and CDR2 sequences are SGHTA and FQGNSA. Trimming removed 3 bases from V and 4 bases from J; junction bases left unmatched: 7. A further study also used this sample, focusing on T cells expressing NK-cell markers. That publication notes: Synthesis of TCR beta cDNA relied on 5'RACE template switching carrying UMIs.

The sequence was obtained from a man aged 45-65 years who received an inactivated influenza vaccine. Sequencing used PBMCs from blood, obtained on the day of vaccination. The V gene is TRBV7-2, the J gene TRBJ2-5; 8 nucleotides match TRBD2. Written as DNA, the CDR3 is TGTGCCAGCAGCTTTGTAAGCGGGGGCGGAGAGACCCAGTACTTC. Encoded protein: CASSFVSGGGETQYF.